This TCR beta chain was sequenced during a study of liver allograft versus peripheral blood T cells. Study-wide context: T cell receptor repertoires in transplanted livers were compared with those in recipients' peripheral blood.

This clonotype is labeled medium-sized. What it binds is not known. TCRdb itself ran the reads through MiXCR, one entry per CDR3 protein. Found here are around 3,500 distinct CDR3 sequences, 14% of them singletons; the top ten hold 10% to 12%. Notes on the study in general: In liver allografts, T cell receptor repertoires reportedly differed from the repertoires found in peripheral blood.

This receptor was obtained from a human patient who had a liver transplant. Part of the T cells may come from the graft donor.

The CDR3 loop is CASNVLTGMGQPQHF. As DNA, the CDR3 is TGTGCCAGCAATGTTCTGACAGGGATGGGACAGCCCCAGCATTTT. The rearrangement uses TRBV28 and TRBJ1-5, with 7 nucleotides matching TRBD1. The length of the CDR3 is 15 residues. Germline CDR1 and CDR2: MDHEN and SYDVKM. V was pared by 7 bases and J by 7 bases, with 13 bases of the junction left unmatched.